This passage covers 2 T cell receptor beta chains from one sample sequenced in a study of beta chain features in type 1 diabetes. Whole-study results and caveats: People with Type 1 diabetes carried modestly yet significantly shorter TCRB CDR3s in all four CD4+ subsets.

These TCRs are of unknown antigen specificity. Sequencing targeted expressed TCRB transcripts, as all isolated RNA had been reverse transcribed. Generated by immunoSEQ multiplex PCR, the TCRdb table keeps only in-frame clones and is missing some. This sample has under 300,000 clones, with over 11% found just once. The sequenced sample was naive CD4+ T cells from blood. The origin of the receptors is a young man with type 1 diabetes.

CDR3 sequence reads: CASSLASQGPSGGTEAFF. CDR3 in DNA: TGTGCCAGCAGCTTAGCATCGCAGGGGCCCTCAGGGGGAACTGAAGCTTTCTTT. This chain uses TRBV11-3 with TRBJ1-1; TRBD1 agrees at 7 bases. This CDR3 contains 18 residues. J lost 5 bases, V lost 1 base, and 16 bases had no gene match. Germline V CDR1 and CDR2: SGHNT, YENEEA.

This clone was recorded a few times. The CDR3 DNA is TGTGCCAGCAGTCAAGACAGGGAGGACTCACCCCTCCACTTT. It specifies CASSQDREDSPLHF. The rearrangement joins TRBV6-5 to TRBJ1-6; 7 nucleotides agree with TRBD1. V shed 5 bases, J shed 10 bases, and the junction held 8 bases outside the gene matches. Germline CDR1 reads MNHEY; CDR2 reads SVGAGI. This CDR3 has 14 amino acids.